The 3 T cell receptor beta chains reported below all come from one sample, sequenced in a study of somatic mutations in cytotoxic T cells in rheumatoid arthritis. Only in-frame clones appear in the TCRdb table, and some are missing; sequencing was by immunoSEQ multiplex PCR. Altogether 15,000 to 20,000 clones are present, less than 75% being singletons, with the ten largest covering around a fifth. The sample taken for sequencing was CD8+ T cells sorted from blood. The receptors stem from an older woman in good health.

V usage is TRBV7-9 and J usage is TRBJ2-1; 12 positions agree with TRBD1. Trimming at V came to 4 bases and at J to 10 bases, leaving 5 bases not matched to a gene. CDR3 size: 14 residues. Per the germline V gene, CDR1 is SEHNR and CDR2 is FQNEAQ (reference sequence). CDR3 coding DNA: TGTGCCAGCAGCTCGGGACAGGGGGCCGGGGAGCAGTTCTTC. It codes for CASSSGQGAGEQFF.

This chain connects TRBV27 to TRBJ2-3; TRBD2 matches at 10 bases. Trimming took 6 bases from V and 5 from J; bases not matched to a gene: 5. The length of the CDR3 is 14 residues. Per the germline V gene, CDR1 is MNHEY and CDR2 is SMNVEV (reference sequence). DNA for the CDR3: TGTGCCAGCAGCACGGGACTAGCGTTAGATACGCAGTATTTT. Translation gives CASSTGLALDTQYF.

This clone was seen a handful of times. This sequence joins TRBV4-1 and TRBJ2-7; D possibly corresponds to TRBD1 (6 bases). Trimming pared 4 bases from V and 5 bases from J, leaving 9 bases between. Germline lookup yields CDR1 MGHRA and CDR2 YSYEKL. The CDR3 is made up of 12 amino acids. The CDR3: CASSRRQDEQYF. DNA for the CDR3: TGCGCCAGCAGCCGCCGACAGGACGAGCAGTACTTC.